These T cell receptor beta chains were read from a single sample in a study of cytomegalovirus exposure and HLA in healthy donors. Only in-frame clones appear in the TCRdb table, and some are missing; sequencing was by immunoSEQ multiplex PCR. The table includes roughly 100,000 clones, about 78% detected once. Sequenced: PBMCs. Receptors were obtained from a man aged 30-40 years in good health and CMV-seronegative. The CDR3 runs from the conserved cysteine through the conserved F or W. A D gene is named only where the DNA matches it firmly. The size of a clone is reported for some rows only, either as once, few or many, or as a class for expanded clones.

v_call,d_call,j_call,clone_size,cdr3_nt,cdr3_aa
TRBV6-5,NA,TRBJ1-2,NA,TGTGCCAGTACAGGGTGGGGCTATGGCTACACCTTC,CASTGWGYGYTF
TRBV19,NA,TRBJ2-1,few,TGTGCCAGTAGTATAGCCGGGAAAACAGAGCAGTTCTTC,CASSIAGKTEQFF
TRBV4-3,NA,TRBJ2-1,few,TGCGCCAGCAGCCAATGGGGACTGACCAATGAGCAGTTCTTC,CASSQWGLTNEQFF
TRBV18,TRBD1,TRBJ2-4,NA,TGTGCCAGCTCACCGGGACAGGGGAACCGTGACATTCAGTACTTC,CASSPGQGNRDIQYF
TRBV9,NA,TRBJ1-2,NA,TGTGCCAGCAGCGTAGCGGGGGGGGTCGGCTATGGCTACACCTTC,CASSVAGGVGYGYTF
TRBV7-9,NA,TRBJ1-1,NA,TGTGCCAGCAGCTCAGCTAGCTCGGACACTGAAGCTTTCTTT,CASSSASSDTEAFF
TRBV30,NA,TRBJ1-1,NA,TGTGCCTGGAGTTTGGGACACAGCTTAAGAAAGTGGGATGAAGCTTTCTTT,CAWSLGHSLRKWDEAFF
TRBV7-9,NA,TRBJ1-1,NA,TGTGCCAGCAGCACCCTACAGGGGAACACTGAAGCTTTCTTT,CASSTLQGNTEAFF
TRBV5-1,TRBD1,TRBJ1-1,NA,TGCGCCAGCAGCACCGACAGGGTGGGAGGCACTGAAGCTTTCTTT,CASSTDRVGGTEAFF
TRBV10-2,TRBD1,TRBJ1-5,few,TGCGCCACCTTGGACAGGGAGAGAAATCAGCCCCAGCATTTT,CATLDRERNQPQHF
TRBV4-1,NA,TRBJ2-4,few,TGCGCCAGCAGCCAAGTATCTGCCGAGGTAGCCAAAAACATTCAGTACTTC,CASSQVSAEVAKNIQYF
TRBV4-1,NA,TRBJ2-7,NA,TGCGCCAGCAGCCAAGGCAGGGTGGGTACCTCCTACGAGCAGTACTTC,CASSQGRVGTSYEQYF
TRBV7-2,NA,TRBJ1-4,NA,TGTGCCAGCAGCTTAGGCAGCAGGGAAAAACTGTTTTTT,CASSLGSREKLFF
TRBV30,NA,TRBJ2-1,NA,TGTGCCCACGACGGGTTGGGGCGTACGGATGAGCAGTTCTTC,CAHDGLGRTDEQFF
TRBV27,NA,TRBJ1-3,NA,TGTGCCAGCAGCCGGGGCGGGGGGCCTGGAAACACCATATATTTT,CASSRGGGPGNTIYF
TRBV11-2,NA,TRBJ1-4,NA,TGTGCCAGCAGCTTCGGGGATAACGAAAAACTGTTTTTT,CASSFGDNEKLFF
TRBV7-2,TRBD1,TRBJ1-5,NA,TGTGCCAGCAGCTTAGAGACAGGGGTAAGGCGTCAGCCCCAGCATTTT,CASSLETGVRRQPQHF
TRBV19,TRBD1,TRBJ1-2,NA,TGTGCCAGTAGTATGGGACAGGGACGTTTCTATGGCTACACCTTC,CASSMGQGRFYGYTF
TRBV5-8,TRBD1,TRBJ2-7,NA,TGTGCCAGCAGCTCACGGGACAGGGGGACCTACGAGCAGTACTTC,CASSSRDRGTYEQYF
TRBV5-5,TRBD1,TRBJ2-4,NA,TGTGCCAGCAGCCCAACAGGGGGCGCGGCCAAAAACATTCAGTACTTC,CASSPTGGAAKNIQYF
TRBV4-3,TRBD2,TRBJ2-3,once,TGCGCCAGCAGCCAAGATGGGCTAGCGGGGGTCACAGATACGCAGTATTTT,CASSQDGLAGVTDTQYF
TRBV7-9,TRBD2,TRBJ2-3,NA,TGTGCCAGCAGCATCGGTAGCGGGAGCACAGATACGCAGTATTTT,CASSIGSGSTDTQYF
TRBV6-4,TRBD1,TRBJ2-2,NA,TGTGCCAGCAGTGCAGACAGGGTATTCACCGGGGAGCTGTTTTTT,CASSADRVFTGELFF
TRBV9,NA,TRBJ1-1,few,TGTGCCAGCAGCTCCCCGGGCACTGAAGCTTTCTTT,CASSSPGTEAFF
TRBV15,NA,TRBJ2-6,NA,TGTGCCACCGATTACGGTGGGGCCAACGTCCTGACTTTC,CATDYGGANVLTF
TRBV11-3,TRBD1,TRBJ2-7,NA,TGTGCCAGCAGCTTAAGGGACAGTGGGGACGAGCAGTACTTC,CASSLRDSGDEQYF